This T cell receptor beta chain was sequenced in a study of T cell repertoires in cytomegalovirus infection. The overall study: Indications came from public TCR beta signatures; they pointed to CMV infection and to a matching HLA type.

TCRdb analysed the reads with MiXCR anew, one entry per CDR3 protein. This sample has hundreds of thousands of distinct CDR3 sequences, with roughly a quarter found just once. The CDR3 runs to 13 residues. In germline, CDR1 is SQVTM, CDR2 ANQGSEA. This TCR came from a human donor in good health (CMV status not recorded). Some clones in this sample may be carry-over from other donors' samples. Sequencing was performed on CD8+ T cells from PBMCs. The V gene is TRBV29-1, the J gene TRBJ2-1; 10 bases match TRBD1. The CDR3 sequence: CTHRQGAHNEQFF. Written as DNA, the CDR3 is TGCACCCACCGACAGGGGGCCCACAATGAGCAGTTCTTC.